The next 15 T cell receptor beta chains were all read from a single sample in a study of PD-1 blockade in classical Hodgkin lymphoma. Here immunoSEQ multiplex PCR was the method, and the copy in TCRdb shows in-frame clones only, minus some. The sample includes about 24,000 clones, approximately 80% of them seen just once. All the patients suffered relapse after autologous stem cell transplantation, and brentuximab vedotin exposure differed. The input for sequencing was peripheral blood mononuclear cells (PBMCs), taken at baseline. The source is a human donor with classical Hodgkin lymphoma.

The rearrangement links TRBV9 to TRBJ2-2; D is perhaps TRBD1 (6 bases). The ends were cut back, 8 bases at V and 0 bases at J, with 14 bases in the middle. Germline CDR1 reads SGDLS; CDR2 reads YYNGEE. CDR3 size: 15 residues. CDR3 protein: CASSSGQPNTGELFF. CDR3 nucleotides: TGTGCCAGTTCCTCGGGACAACCGAACACCGGGGAGCTGTTTTTT.

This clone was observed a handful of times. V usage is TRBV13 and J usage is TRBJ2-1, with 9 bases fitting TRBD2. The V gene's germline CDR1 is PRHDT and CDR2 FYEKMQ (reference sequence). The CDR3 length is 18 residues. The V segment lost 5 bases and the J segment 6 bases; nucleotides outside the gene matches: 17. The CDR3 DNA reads TGTGCCAGCAGCATCCAAAGCGCCTCTAGCGGGGCTATCAATGAGCAGTTCTTC. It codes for CASSIQSASSGAINEQFF. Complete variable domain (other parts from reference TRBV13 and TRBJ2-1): AAGVIQSPRHLIKEKRETATLKCYPIPRHDTVYWYQQGPGQDPQFLISFYEKMQSDKGSIPDRFSAQQFSDYHSELNMSSLELGDSALYFCASSIQSASSGAINEQFFGPGTRLTVL.

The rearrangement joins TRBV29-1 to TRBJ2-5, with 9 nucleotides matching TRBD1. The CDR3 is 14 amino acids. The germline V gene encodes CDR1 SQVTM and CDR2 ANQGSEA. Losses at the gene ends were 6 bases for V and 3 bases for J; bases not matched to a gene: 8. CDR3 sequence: CSVPGTGMEETQYF. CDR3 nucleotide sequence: TGCAGCGTACCCGGGACAGGGATGGAAGAGACCCAGTACTTC. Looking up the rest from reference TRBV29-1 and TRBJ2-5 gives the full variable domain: SAVISQKPSRDICQRGTSLTIQCQVDSQVTMMFWYRQQPGQSLTLIATANQGSEATYESGFVIDKFPISRPNLTFSTLTVSNMSPEDSSIYLCSVPGTGMEETQYFGPGTRLLVL.

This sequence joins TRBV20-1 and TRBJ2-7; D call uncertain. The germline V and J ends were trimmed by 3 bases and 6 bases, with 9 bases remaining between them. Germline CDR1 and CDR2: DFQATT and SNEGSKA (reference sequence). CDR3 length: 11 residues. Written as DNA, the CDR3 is TGCAGTGCTAGTAAGCCCCGCGAGCAGTACTTC. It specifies CSASKPREQYF.

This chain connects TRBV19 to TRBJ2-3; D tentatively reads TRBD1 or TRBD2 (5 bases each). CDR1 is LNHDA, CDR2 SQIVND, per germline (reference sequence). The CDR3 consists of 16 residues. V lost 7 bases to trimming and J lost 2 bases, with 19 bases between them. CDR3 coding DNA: TGTGCCAGTACCCCGAGGCTGGGACCTATCACAGATACGCAGTATTTT. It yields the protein CASTPRLGPITDTQYF.

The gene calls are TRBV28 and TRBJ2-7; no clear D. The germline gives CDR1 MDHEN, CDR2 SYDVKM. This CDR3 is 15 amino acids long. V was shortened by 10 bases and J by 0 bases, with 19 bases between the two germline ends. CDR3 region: CATYTVGISSYEQYF. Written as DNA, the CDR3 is TGTGCCACTTACACCGTCGGCATAAGCTCCTACGAGCAGTACTTC.

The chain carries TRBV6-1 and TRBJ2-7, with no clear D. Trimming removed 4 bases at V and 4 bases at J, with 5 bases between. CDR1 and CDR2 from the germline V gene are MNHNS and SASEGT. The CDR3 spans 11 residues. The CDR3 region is CASSVGYEQYF. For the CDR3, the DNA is TGTGCCAGCAGTGTAGGGTACGAGCAGTACTTC.

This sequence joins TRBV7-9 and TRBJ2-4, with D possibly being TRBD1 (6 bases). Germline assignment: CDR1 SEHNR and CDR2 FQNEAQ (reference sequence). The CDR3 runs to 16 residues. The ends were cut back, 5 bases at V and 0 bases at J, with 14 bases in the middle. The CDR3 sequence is CASSAQGPIAKNIQYF. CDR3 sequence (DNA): TGTGCCAGCAGCGCCCAGGGGCCCATAGCCAAAAACATTCAGTACTTC.

DNA of the CDR3: TGCGCCAGCAGCCAAGTAGCGGGGGTGGGAGAGACCCAGTACTTC. Translating it yields CASSQVAGVGETQYF. V gene TRBV4-3 combines with J gene TRBJ2-5, with 9 bases matching TRBD2. Looked up from germline, CDR1 is LGHNA and CDR2 is YSLEER. This CDR3 is 15 amino acids long. Unmatched junction bases numbered 4, after V lost 1 base and J lost 4 bases.

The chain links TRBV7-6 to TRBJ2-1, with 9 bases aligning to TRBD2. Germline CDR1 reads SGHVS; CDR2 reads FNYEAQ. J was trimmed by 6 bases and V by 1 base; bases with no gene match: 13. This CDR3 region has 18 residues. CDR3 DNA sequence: TGTGCCAGCAGCTTAGTTGTGGGGAGCGGGGGGTTGGGCAATGAGCAGTTCTTC. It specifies CASSLVVGSGGLGNEQFF.

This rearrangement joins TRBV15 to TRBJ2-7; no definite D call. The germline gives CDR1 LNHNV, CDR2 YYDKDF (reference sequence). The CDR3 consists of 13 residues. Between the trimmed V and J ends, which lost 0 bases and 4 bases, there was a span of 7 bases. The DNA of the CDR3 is TGTGCCACCAGCAGAGATCTGGGTTACGAGCAGTACTTC. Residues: CATSRDLGYEQYF. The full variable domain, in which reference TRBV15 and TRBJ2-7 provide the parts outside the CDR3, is DAMVIQNPRYQVTQFGKPVTLSCSQTLNHNVMYWYQQKSSQAPKLLFHYYDKDFNNEADTPDNFQSRRPNTSFCFLDIRSPGLGDTAMYLCATSRDLGYEQYFGPGTRLTVT.

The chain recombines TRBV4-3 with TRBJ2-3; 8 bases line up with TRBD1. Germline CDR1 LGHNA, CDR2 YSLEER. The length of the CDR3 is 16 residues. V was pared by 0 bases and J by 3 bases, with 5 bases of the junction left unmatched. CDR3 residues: CASSQEYRGSTDTQYF. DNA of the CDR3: TGCGCCAGCAGCCAAGAGTACAGGGGGTCTACAGATACGCAGTATTTT.

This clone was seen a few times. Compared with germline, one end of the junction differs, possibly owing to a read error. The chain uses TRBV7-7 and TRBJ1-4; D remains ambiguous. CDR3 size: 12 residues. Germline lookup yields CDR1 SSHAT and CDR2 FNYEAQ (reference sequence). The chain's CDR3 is CASSPLEEKLFF. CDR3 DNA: TGTGCTAGCAGCCCATTGGAGGAAAAACTGTTTTTT.

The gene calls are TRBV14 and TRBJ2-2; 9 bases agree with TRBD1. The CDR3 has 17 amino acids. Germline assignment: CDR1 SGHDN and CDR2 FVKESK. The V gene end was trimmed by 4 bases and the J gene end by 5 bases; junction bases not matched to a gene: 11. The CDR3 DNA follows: TGTGCCAGCAGCCGAGTCTGGACAGGGGTCAGGACCGGGGAGCTGTTTTTT. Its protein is CASSRVWTGVRTGELFF.

Written as DNA, the CDR3 is TGTGCCAGCAGCTCGCTTGAGGGGCGGGGCGCCCCCGAAGAGACTGAAGCTTTCTTT. As protein: CASSSLEGRGAPEETEAFF. The chain is built from TRBV13 and TRBJ1-1, with D tentatively TRBD1 (5 bases). Germline V gives CDR1 PRHDT, CDR2 FYEKMQ (reference sequence). The CDR3 extends over 19 amino acids. The V gene lost 4 bases and the J gene lost 5 bases, with 29 bases spanning the gap.